The T cell receptor beta chain described here comes from a study of CD8+CD57+ T cells in acquired aplastic anemia. Study-wide findings and caveats: Researchers report that 25 to 30 CD8+ CDR3 sequences appeared in both patients and controls. The CD8+ Simpson's diversity of patients and controls was not significantly different.

With regard to this clonotype: Its antigen is still unknown.

The sequenced patients had an expansion of CD8+CD57+ cells seen by flow cytometry. V shed 5 bases and J shed 2 bases, with 10 bases lying between them. CDR1 and CDR2 (germline): DFQATT, SNEGSKA (reference sequence). This CDR3 contains 13 residues. Genomic DNA constituted the template upon which TCR beta VDJ and CDR3 profiling was performed. TCRdb reprocessed the reads with MiXCR, giving one entry per CDR3 protein. Of over 150,000 distinct CDR3 sequences listed, roughly 63% are singletons. The chain combines TRBV20-1 with TRBJ1-5; no clear D. The sequence came from a human donor with aplastic anemia. Sequences were obtained from sorted CD4+, CD8+, or CD8+CD57+ T cells (not recorded which) from PBMCs. As DNA, the CDR3 is TGCAGTGCTCTCCGTGGCGGCAATCAGCCCCAGCATTTT. Translating it yields CSALRGGNQPQHF.